Listed here are 6 T cell receptor beta chains from one sample, sequenced in a study of blood T cell repertoires in COVID-19. Generated by immunoSEQ multiplex PCR, the TCRdb table keeps only in-frame clones and is missing some. The sample shows 70,000 to 95,000 clones, roughly 85% of them seen only once. The sample taken for sequencing was peripheral blood. These TCRs come from a woman aged 60-75 years with acute or convalescent COVID-19.

The chain combines TRBV3-1 (or the pseudogene TRBV3-2) with TRBJ1-5; D unclear. V lost 3 bases and J 6 bases, leaving 12 bases between the germline ends. Germline assignment: CDR1 LGHDT and CDR2 YNNKEL (reference sequence). The CDR3 loop spans 14 amino acids. This CDR3 reads CASSHQLGIQPQHF. As DNA, the CDR3 is TGTGCCAGCAGCCATCAGCTAGGAATTCAGCCCCAGCATTTT.

The rearrangement joins TRBV9 to TRBJ2-5; 11 bases fit TRBD2. The junction had 6 bases not matched to a gene; V was cut back by 3 bases and J by 5 bases. Germline CDR1 is SGDLS and CDR2 is YYNGEE. The CDR3 runs 15 residues. DNA of the CDR3: TGTGCCAGCAGCGCACTAGCGGGGGAGGCGGAGACCCAGTACTTC. Amino acids: CASSALAGEAETQYF.

CDR3 nucleotide sequence: TGTGCCAGCAGCTTTTCCCTGCAGGGGTGGGAGACCCAGTACTTC. Protein product: CASSFSLQGWETQYF. V is TRBV7-9 and J is TRBJ2-5; a weak D match, TRBD1 (6 bases). Germline V CDR1 and CDR2: SEHNR, FQNEAQ (reference sequence). The CDR3 has 15 amino acids. Trimming shortened V by 3 bases and J by 5 bases, and 16 bases separated the two germline ends.

This sequence joins TRBV21-1 and TRBJ1-2; the table's D gene call, TRBD1, was not cross checked with the DNA. TRBV21-1 has pseudogene status. The CDR3 contains 17 residues. Here the CDR3 DNA reads TGTGCCAGCAGGACAATCAGGGGGCGAAACCATAACTATGGCTACACCTTC. It translates to CASRTIRGRNHNYGYTF.

The V and J genes are TRBV7-2 and TRBJ1-5; TRBD1 matches 9 bases. Germline V lookup: CDR1 SGHTA, CDR2 FQGNSA. V lost 6 bases and J lost 4; bases outside the gene matches: 4. The CDR3 length is 14 residues. CDR3 residues: CASRPGQGNQPQHF. The CDR3 nucleotides are TGTGCCAGCAGACCGGGACAGGGAAATCAGCCCCAGCATTTT.

This chain links TRBV28 with TRBJ1-6, with D maybe TRBD1 (6 bases). The length of the CDR3 is 16 residues. Germline V lookup: CDR1 MDHEN, CDR2 SYDVKM. Trimming left V 6 bases short and J 7 bases short, with 19 bases between. The CDR3 region has the DNA TGTGCCAGCAGCCTCGGCGGGGGGGCTACCAATTCACCCCTCCACTTT. Protein product: CASSLGGGATNSPLHF.